This TCR beta chain is from a study of glioma-infiltrating T cells. Study conclusions and caveats: Tissue and blood shared very few CDR3 sequences. Above-expected tissue-blood divergence occurred in all gliomas, most in low-grade ones.

The iRepertoire nested amplicon-rescue multiplex PCR amplified TCR alpha and beta CDR3s from RNA. For one-step reverse transcription and amplification, about 85-400 ng of tissue mRNA or PBMC total RNA was used. One entry per CDR3 protein results from TCRdb running MiXCR on the multiplex PCR reads. Among some 18,000 distinct CDR3 sequences listed, 58% were seen once. The CDR3 is 15 amino acids. V shed 1 base and J shed 5 bases, with 14 bases lying between them. CDR1 is SEHNR, CDR2 FQNEAQ, per germline (reference sequence). Concerning this clonotype: Its antigen is unidentified. This may stem from a read error, because a much larger clone lies one nucleotide away.

The chain uses TRBV7-9 and TRBJ1-1; D possibly corresponds to TRBD1 (6 bases). Material for sequencing was glioma tissue, nonneoplastic brain tissue, or PBMCs (not recorded which). The receptor was isolated from a human donor with low-grade glioma or glioblastoma, undergoing nonglioma brain surgery, or in good health (not recorded which). CDR3 region: CASSLVAGGATEAFF. The CDR3 DNA sequence: TGTGCCAGCAGCTTAGTGGCCGGGGGGGCTACTGAAGCTTTCTTT.